This TCR beta chain originates from a study of tumor-infiltrating lymphocytes in primary liver carcinoma (dated by TCRdb to about 2017). Background on the whole study: Between late 2015 and early 2016, several patients in China with histopathologically diagnosed primary liver carcinoma had their tumors surgically resected. The tumors of the five patients were staged as T1-T3 N0M0, with maximum diameters ranging from about 4.2 to 11 cm. The five patients, three men and two women aged 30 to 69 years, had hepatocellular carcinoma (four) or combined HCC and intrahepatic cholangiocarcinoma (one). Across five regions of each liver tumor, along with adjacent normal tissue and blood, the study brought together TCRbeta repertoire sequencing, expression microarrays and whole-exome sequencing. A total of roughly 35 specimens from 5 patients went through TCRbeta repertoire sequencing, namely 25 tumor regions, 5 adjacent noncancerous liver tissues and 5 peripheral blood samples. Repertoires from technical replicates were highly reproducible, with mean shared-clone rates near 0.89 and correlation coefficients above 0.95. Roughly 3.5 to 8 million productive TCRbeta reads were obtained per sample, and no significant difference in read depth was found between tissue types.

RNA from unsorted whole blood was extracted with TRIzol reagent, and germline DNA was obtained with the DNeasy Blood & Tissue kit. Patients had chronic HBV infection and were treatment-naive at sampling. Approximately 3.8 milliliters of peripheral blood were collected into K2EDTA tubes before surgery. General findings and caveats noted by the study authors: Only 4 or 5 patients were included in the study, and the authors note that the findings should be validated in a larger study. A significantly larger repertoire fraction was made up by the top 250 clones in tumors than in blood (p = 0.039). Consistent with antigen-driven expansion, pairs of tumor regions showed higher repertoire overlap (mean roughly 36%) than either tumor-adjacent pairs (approximately 17%) or tumor-blood pairs (roughly 14%). Comparison of CD4+ and CD8+ T cell repertoires was precluded by the use of bulk unsorted samples. Only the TCR beta chain was sequenced, which likely underestimates true repertoire diversity because unpaired alpha chains were not captured.

Starting from 450 to 500 ng total RNA, TCRbeta-specific cDNA was produced by reverse transcription with a constant-region primer and ProtoScript II reverse transcriptase. Three nested multiplex PCR rounds, following a slightly modified ARM-PCR procedure, were used to build the TCRbeta libraries. The first two PCR rounds used multiplex TRBV1-TRBV30 forward primers with a Cbeta reverse primer, each for about 9 cycles. Sample barcodes and Illumina adapters were attached in a final 25-cycle PCR using Deep VentR polymerase. Before sequencing, amplicons of 200-500 bp were gel-purified using a QIAquick gel extraction kit. The TCRbeta amplicons were sequenced with 250-bp paired-end reads on an Illumina HiSeq 2500. In the authors' own workflow: Trimmomatic v0.33 was used to quality-trim the reads, and FLASH v1.2.11 was used to merge paired reads so that full CDR3 sequences could be recovered. MiGEC v1.2.1b assigned V, D and J germline segments to the rearranged TCRbeta sequences. Clonotype statistics and Shannon-Wiener diversity indices were calculated with VDJtools v1.0.0. To reduce sampling bias, subsequent analyses other than the diversity analysis used only the 250 most abundant clonotypes in each sample. The raw public reads went through TCRdb reprocessing: fastp at Q25, MiXCR clone calling, in-frame beta chains kept. Every entry covers one CDR3 protein and lists the most common genes and DNA from its rows. The V and J calls and clone size are TCRdb's, not the authors'. The sample yields some 190,000 distinct CDR3 sequences; over 45% were counted once. The ten most abundant clones make up roughly 76% of the sample.

The CDR3 holds 14 amino acids from the cysteine to the phenylalanine. Only the CDR3 region is kept as DNA, spanning 42 bases read in frame from base 1. From a lookup of the germline V gene, CDR1 and CDR2 are MNHNS and SASEGT. The V and J ends are trimmed by 0 bases and 7 bases, leaving 12 bases between them. Worth noting for this clonotype: Its antigen remains undetermined. Base qualities are not recorded, but no much larger clone differs from it by a single base.

The chain is made from TRBV6-1 and TRBJ1-1, with TRBD1 perhaps the D gene, on 6 matching bases. This TCR was recovered from a man between 35 and 55 years old with primary liver carcinoma and hepatitis B virus infection. Sequenced input: peripheral blood. Here the CDR3 is given as CASSEAGGWGEAFF. The bases read TGTGCCAGCAGTGAAGCTGGGGGCTGGGGTGAAGCTTTCTTT.